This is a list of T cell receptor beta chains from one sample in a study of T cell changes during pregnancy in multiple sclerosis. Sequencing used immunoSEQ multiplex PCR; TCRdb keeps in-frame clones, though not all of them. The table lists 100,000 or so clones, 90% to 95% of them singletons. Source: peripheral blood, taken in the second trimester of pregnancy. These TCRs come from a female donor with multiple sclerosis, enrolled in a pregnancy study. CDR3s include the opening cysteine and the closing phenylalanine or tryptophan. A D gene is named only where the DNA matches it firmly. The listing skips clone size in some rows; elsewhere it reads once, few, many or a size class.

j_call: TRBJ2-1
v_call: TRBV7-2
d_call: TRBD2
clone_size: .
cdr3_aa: CASNPSGGSNEQFF
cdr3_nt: TGTGCCAGCAATCCGAGCGGGGGTAGCAATGAGCAGTTCTTC

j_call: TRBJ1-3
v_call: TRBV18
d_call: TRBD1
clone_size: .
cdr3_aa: CASSPLGTADSGNTIYF
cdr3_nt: TGTGCCAGCTCACCCCTCGGGACAGCGGATTCTGGAAACACCATATATTTT

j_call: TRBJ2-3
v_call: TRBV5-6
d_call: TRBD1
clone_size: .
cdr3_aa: CASSFPGQGTDTQYF
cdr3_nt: TGTGCCAGCAGCTTTCCCGGACAGGGGACAGATACGCAGTATTTT

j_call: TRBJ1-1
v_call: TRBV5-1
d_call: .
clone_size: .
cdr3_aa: CASSLSPGSGTEAFF
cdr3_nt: TGCGCCAGCAGCTTGTCGCCGGGGTCGGGCACTGAAGCTTTCTTT

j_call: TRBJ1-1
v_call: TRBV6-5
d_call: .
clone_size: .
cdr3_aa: CASSYLGGRTEAFF
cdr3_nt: TGTGCCAGCAGTTACTTAGGCGGAAGAACTGAAGCTTTCTTT

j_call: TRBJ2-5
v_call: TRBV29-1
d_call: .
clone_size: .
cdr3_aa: CSVYGETQYF
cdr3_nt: TGCAGCGTTTACGGAGAGACCCAGTACTTC

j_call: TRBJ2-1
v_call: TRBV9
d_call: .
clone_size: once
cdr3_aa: CASSVGVKEQFF
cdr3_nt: TGTGCCAGCAGCGTAGGAGTGAAGGAGCAGTTCTTC

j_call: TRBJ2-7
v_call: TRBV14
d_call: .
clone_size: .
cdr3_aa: CASSHGGLVYEQYF
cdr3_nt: TGTGCCAGCAGCCACGGGGGACTTGTATACGAGCAGTACTTC

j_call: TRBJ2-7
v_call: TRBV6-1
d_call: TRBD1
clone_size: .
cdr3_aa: CASRPGQGLYEQYF
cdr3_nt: TGTGCCAGCAGACCAGGACAGGGGCTCTACGAGCAGTACTTC

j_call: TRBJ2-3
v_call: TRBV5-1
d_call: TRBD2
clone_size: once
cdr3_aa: CASAKAGASTDTQYF
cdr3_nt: TGCGCCAGCGCGAAAGCGGGAGCTAGCACAGATACGCAGTATTTT

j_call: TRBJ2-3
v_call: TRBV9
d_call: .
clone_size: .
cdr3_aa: CASSVTSGQLTDTQYF
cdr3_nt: TGTGCCAGCAGCGTAACCAGCGGGCAACTCACAGATACGCAGTATTTT

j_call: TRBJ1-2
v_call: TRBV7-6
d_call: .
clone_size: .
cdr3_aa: CASSSGQNYGYTF
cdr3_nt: TGTGCCAGCAGTTCAGGACAGAACTATGGCTACACCTTC

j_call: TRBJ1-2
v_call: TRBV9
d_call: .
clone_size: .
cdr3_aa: CASREGTGYGYTF
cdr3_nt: TGTGCCAGCAGGGAGGGCACTGGCTATGGCTACACCTTC

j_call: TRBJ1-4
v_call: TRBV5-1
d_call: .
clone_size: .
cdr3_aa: CASSLAQGNYEKLFF
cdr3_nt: TGCGCCAGCAGCTTGGCCCAGGGAAACTATGAAAAACTGTTTTTT

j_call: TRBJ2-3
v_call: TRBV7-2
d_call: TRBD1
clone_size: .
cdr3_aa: CASSSDRGGTDTQYF
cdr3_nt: TGTGCCAGCAGCTCAGACAGGGGAGGCACAGATACGCAGTATTTT

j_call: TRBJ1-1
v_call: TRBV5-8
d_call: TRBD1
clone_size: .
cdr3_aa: CASSLGTGKNTEAFF
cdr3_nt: TGTGCCAGCAGCTTGGGGACAGGGAAGAACACTGAAGCTTTCTTT

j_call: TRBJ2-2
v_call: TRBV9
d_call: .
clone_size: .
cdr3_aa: CASSVESGGNTGELFF
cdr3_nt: TGTGCCAGCAGCGTAGAGAGTGGAGGGAACACCGGGGAGCTGTTTTTT

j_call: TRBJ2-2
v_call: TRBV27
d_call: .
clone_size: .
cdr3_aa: CASSLYGATGELFF
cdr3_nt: TGTGCCAGCAGTTTATATGGAGCAACCGGGGAGCTGTTTTTT

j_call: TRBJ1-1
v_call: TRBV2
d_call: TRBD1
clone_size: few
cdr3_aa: CASSQTGITEAFF
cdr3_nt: TGTGCCAGCAGTCAGACAGGGATCACTGAAGCTTTCTTT

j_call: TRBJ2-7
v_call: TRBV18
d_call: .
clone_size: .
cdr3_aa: CASSPKQTLSSYEQYF
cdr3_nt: TGTGCCAGCTCACCGAAACAGACACTTAGCTCCTACGAGCAGTACTTC

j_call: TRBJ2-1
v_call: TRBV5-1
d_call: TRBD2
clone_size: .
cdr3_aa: CASNIAGVASYNEQFF
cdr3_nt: TGCGCCAGCAATATTGCGGGAGTGGCGTCCTACAATGAGCAGTTCTTC

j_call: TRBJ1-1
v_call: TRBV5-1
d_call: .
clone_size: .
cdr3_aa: CASRSGTSINTEAFF
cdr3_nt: TGCGCCAGCCGGTCTGGGACATCTATTAACACTGAAGCTTTCTTT

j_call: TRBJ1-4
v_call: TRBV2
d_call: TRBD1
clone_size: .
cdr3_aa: CASSPLTGGVIKLFF
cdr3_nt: TGTGCCAGCAGTCCTTTGACAGGGGGCGTGATAAAACTGTTTTTT

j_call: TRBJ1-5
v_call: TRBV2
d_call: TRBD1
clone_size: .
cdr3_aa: CASAADRASNQPQHF
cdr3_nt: TGTGCCAGCGCCGCAGACAGGGCTAGCAATCAGCCCCAGCATTTT

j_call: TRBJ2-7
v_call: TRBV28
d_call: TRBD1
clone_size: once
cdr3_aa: CASNPRTGGTYEQYF
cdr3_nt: TGTGCCAGCAACCCCCGGACAGGGGGAACCTACGAGCAGTACTTC

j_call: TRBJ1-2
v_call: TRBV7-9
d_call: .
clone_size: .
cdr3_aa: CASRREYGYTF
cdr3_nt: TGTGCCAGCAGACGGGAGTATGGCTACACCTTC

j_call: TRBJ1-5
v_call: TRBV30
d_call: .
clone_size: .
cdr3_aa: CAWRPGDNQPQHF
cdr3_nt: TGTGCCTGGAGGCCGGGGGACAATCAGCCCCAGCATTTT

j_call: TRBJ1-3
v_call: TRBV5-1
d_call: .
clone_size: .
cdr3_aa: CASGEGVSGNTIYF
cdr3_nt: TGCGCCAGCGGAGAGGGGGTCTCTGGAAACACCATATATTTT

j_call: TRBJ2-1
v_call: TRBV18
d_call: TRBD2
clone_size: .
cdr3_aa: CASSPGGAGHYNEQFF
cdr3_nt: TGTGCCAGCTCACCGGGGGGAGCGGGGCATTACAATGAGCAGTTCTTC

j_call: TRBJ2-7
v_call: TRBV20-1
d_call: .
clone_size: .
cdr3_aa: CSARASGEQYF
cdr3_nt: TGCAGTGCTAGAGCGAGTGGCGAGCAGTACTTC

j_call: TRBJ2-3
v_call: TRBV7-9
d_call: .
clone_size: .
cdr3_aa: CASSLAGRTDTQYF
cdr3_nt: TGTGCCAGCAGCTTAGCGGGGAGGACAGATACGCAGTATTTT

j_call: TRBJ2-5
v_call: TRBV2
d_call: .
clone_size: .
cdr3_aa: CASSKLLAQETQYF
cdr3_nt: TGTGCCAGCAGTAAACTGCTAGCCCAAGAGACCCAGTACTTC